Each of the 32 T cell receptor beta chains below was sequenced from the same sample in a study of T cells in Graves' hyperthyroidism and ophthalmopathy. RNA transcripts yielded amplified TCR beta CDR3 regions. During a first-round RT-PCR of the TCR CDR3, the HTBI primer set was used. TCRdb called the multiplex PCR reads again in MiXCR, with one record for every CDR3 protein. The sample includes 300,000 to 350,000 distinct CDR3 sequences, 15% to 20% of them seen just once. The specimen sequenced was blood. The receptor source for this set is a woman aged 50 to 60 with Graves' hyperthyroidism.

This clonotype was recorded a few times. The chain uses TRBV5-5 and TRBJ1-5, with D perhaps matching TRBD1 (6 bases). Germline CDR1 reads SGHKS; CDR2 reads YYEKEE (reference sequence). CDR3 size: 14 residues. V was trimmed by 2 bases and J by 3 bases, leaving 9 bases between them. This chain's CDR3 is CASSFQGNNQPQHF. The CDR3 DNA is TGTGCCAGCAGCTTTCAGGGGAACAATCAGCCCCAGCATTTT.

Many counts were recorded for this clonotype. The CDR3 spells CSAPGRNSYNEQFF. For the CDR3, the DNA is TGCAGTGCTCCCGGCAGGAACTCCTACAATGAGCAGTTCTTC. V and J are TRBV20-1 and TRBJ2-1; D remains ambiguous. V was trimmed by 5 bases and J by 0 bases, leaving 11 bases between them. Germline CDR1 DFQATT, CDR2 SNEGSKA (reference sequence). CDR3 length: 14 amino acids.

The chain uses TRBV7-8 and TRBJ1-4, with 7 positions matching TRBD1. Germline assignment: CDR1 SGHVS and CDR2 FQNEAQ. CDR3 length equals 15 residues. V gave up 6 bases and J gave up 4 bases; unmatched junction bases: 8. The CDR3 region is CASRSGQVYNEKLFF. The DNA of the CDR3 is TGTGCCAGCAGATCCGGACAGGTTTATAATGAAAAACTGTTTTTT.

This clonotype was counted at least ten times. At one end, the junction sequence differs from germline, possibly due to a read error. The chain employs TRBV27 and TRBJ1-1; a possible D gene is TRBD1 (6 bases). This CDR3 region has 15 residues. Germline loops: CDR1 MNHEY, CDR2 SMNVEV (reference sequence). CDR3 DNA sequence: TGTGCCAGCAGTTTAACAGGGTTGGCCAACAGTGAAGCTTTCTTT. Its protein product is CASSLTGLANSEAFF.

The J gene is TRBJ1-2, the V gene TRBV5-6; 9 nucleotides align to TRBD1. Germline loops: CDR1 SGHDT, CDR2 YYEEEE. V lost 4 bases, J lost 8 bases, and 6 bases stayed unmatched. The CDR3 covers 13 residues. For the CDR3, the DNA is TGTGCCAGCAGCCCGACAGGGGGAGACGGCTACACCTTC. Translating it yields CASSPTGGDGYTF.

The sample holds many counts of this clonotype. The chain couples TRBV7-9 to TRBJ1-1; 8 nucleotides line up with TRBD1. After removal of 7 bases from V and 10 bases from J, the junction contained 17 bases not matched to a gene. Germline loops: CDR1 SEHNR, CDR2 FQNEAQ (reference sequence). CDR3 length: 15 residues. As DNA, the CDR3 is TGTGCCAGCATCAACATCCCCGGACAGGGAAGTGGAGCTTTCTTT. Translated: CASINIPGQGSGAFF.

This clonotype was recorded at least ten times. This CDR3 reads CASSYRGSGKSSYEQYF. In DNA, the CDR3 is TGTGCCAGCAGTTACCGCGGCAGCGGGAAGAGCTCCTACGAGCAGTACTTC. This chain uses TRBV6-2 or TRBV6-3 with TRBJ2-7; 7 positions match TRBD2. The J segment lost 0 bases and the V segment lost 2 bases, leaving 10 bases of the junction unmatched. In germline, CDR1 is MNHEY, CDR2 SVGEGT. The CDR3 is 17 residues long.

Details on this clonotype: Just one base apart from a much larger clone, this may be a read error. The chain employs TRBV15 and TRBJ1-4; D remains ambiguous. There are 14 residues in the CDR3. Germline values: CDR1 LNHNV, CDR2 YYDKDF (reference sequence). In nucleotides, the CDR3 is TGTGCCGCCAGCAGAGAACCGCGTAATGAAAAACTGTTTTTT. It specifies CAASREPRNEKLFF.

This sequence joins TRBV6-1 and TRBJ1-4, with D maybe TRBD1 (5 bases). V lost 6 bases and J lost 2, with 16 bases in between. Per germline, CDR1 MNHNS and CDR2 SASEGT. This CDR3 is 16 amino acids long. The CDR3 reads CASSPGLRMTNEKLFF. CDR3 bases: TGTGCCAGCAGCCCGGGGCTCAGGATGACTAATGAAAAACTGTTTTTT.

V is TRBV7-9 and J is TRBJ2-3, with 7 nucleotides matching TRBD1. The germline V gene encodes CDR1 SEHNR and CDR2 FQNEAQ (reference sequence). The junction had 8 bases not matched to a gene; V was cut back by 1 base and J by 4 bases. The length of the CDR3 is 16 residues. The CDR3 here is CASSLVTRGKPDTQYF. As DNA, the CDR3 is TGTGCCAGCAGCTTAGTCACCAGGGGGAAACCAGATACGCAGTATTTT.

There are a few counts of this clonotype. The gene calls are TRBV7-3 and TRBJ2-1; no clear D. Between the trimmed V and J ends, which lost 3 bases and 5 bases, there was a span of 14 bases. Germline assignment: CDR1 SGHTA and CDR2 FQGTGA. CDR3 length: 15 residues. CDR3: CASSFGLIGNNEQFF. For the CDR3, the DNA is TGTGCCAGCAGCTTTGGGCTTATTGGGAACAATGAGCAGTTCTTC. The full variable domain, rest sourced from reference TRBV7-3 and TRBJ2-1, is GAGVSQTPSNKVTEKGKYVELRCDPISGHTALYWYRQSLGQGPEFLIYFQGTGAADDSGLPNDRFFAVRPEGSVSTLKIQRTERGDSAVYLCASSFGLIGNNEQFFGPGTRLTVL.

This clonotype has a count of ten or more. This chain connects TRBV6-2 or TRBV6-3 to TRBJ2-7; D gene uncertain. Trimming pared 2 bases from V and 2 bases from J, leaving 13 bases between. Germline CDR1 and CDR2: MNHEY and SVGEGT. This CDR3 region has 15 residues. CDR3 sequence (DNA): TGTGCCAGCAGTTACGAGCAGGCCCTAACCTACGAGCAGTACTTC. This translates into CASSYEQALTYEQYF.

This clonotype was observed many times. This chain uses TRBV3-1 with TRBJ2-1; tentatively, D is TRBD1 (6 bases). Trimming left V 3 bases short and J 6 bases short, with 18 bases between. The germline V gene encodes CDR1 LGHDT and CDR2 YNNKEL (reference sequence). This CDR3 has 16 residues. In DNA form, the CDR3 reads TGTGCCAGCAGCCACTCGACAGGAGATAGGTTCAATGAGCAGTTCTTC. Its protein is CASSHSTGDRFNEQFF.

The chain employs TRBV5-1 and TRBJ2-4, with D uncertain. The CDR3 is 19 residues long. Looked up from germline, CDR1 is SGHRS and CDR2 is YFSETQ. V lost 0 bases and J 1 base, leaving 20 bases between the germline ends. CDR3 nucleotide sequence: TGCGCCAGCAGCTTGGCGCGAGTTGGTGGGGATGGGGCCAAAAACATTCAGTACTTC. Residues: CASSLARVGGDGAKNIQYF.

This clonotype was recorded many times. Here the CDR3 reads CSAPSPNWGGTDTQYF. The DNA of the CDR3 is TGCAGTGCCCCTTCTCCCAACTGGGGGGGCACAGATACGCAGTATTTT. The V call is TRBV20-1, the J call TRBJ2-3; a possible D gene is TRBD2 (6 bases). The ends were cut back, 6 bases at V and 1 base at J, with 20 bases in the middle. CDR3 length: 16 residues. Germline V gene data show CDR1 as DFQATT and CDR2 as SNEGSKA (reference sequence).

This clonotype was seen at least ten times. The chain links TRBV7-2 to TRBJ1-2, with D possibly matching TRBD1 (6 bases). Trimming left V 5 bases short and J 7 bases short, with 14 bases between. Germline V gene sequence: CDR1 SGHTA, CDR2 FQGNSA. The CDR3 has 13 residues. The CDR3 DNA reads as TGTGCCAGCAGCAAGGACAGTGAGGTTGGCTACACCTTC. It codes for CASSKDSEVGYTF.

The chain employs TRBV20-1 and TRBJ2-5; 12 bases match TRBD2. V trimming: 6 bases; J trimming: 3 bases; junction bases outside the gene matches: 2. The CDR3 spans 13 residues. Germline values: CDR1 DFQATT, CDR2 SNEGSKA (reference sequence). The CDR3 DNA is TGCAGTGCCCGGACTAGCGGGGAAGAGACCCAGTACTTC. Its translation: CSARTSGEETQYF.

This chain joins TRBV24-1 and TRBJ2-2; D gene ambiguous. Trimming removed 4 bases at V and 4 bases at J, with 0 bases between. The CDR3 spans 11 residues. Germline lookup yields CDR1 KGHDR and CDR2 SFDVKD. In DNA, the CDR3 is TGTGCCACCAGTGACACCGGGGAGCTGTTTTTT. Translating it yields CATSDTGELFF.

The CDR3: CASSLGTHGSLHEQFF. The CDR3 DNA is TGTGCCAGCAGCCTGGGGACCCACGGTAGCCTCCATGAGCAGTTCTTC. The chain carries TRBV7-8 and TRBJ2-1; D tentatively fits TRBD1 or TRBD2 (5 bases each). CDR1 is SGHVS, CDR2 FQNEAQ, per germline. CDR3 size: 16 residues. The V gene lost 5 bases and the J gene lost 8 bases, with 22 bases spanning the gap.

There are a few counts of this clonotype. The rearrangement uses TRBV20-1 and TRBJ1-1; tentative D call: TRBD1 (6 bases). V dropped 4 bases and J dropped 1 base, with 16 bases sitting between them. CDR3 length: 15 amino acids. The germline V gene encodes CDR1 DFQATT and CDR2 SNEGSKA (reference sequence). CDR3 nucleotide sequence: TGCAGTGCTATTACTCCGGGACACCGGAACACTGAAGCTTTCTTT. This gives the protein CSAITPGHRNTEAFF.

This clonotype was counted only a few times. The genes are TRBV5-1 and TRBJ2-2; 15 bases agree with TRBD2. The CDR3 is 20 residues long. CDR1 and CDR2 from the germline V gene are SGHRS and YFSETQ. With V trimmed by 2 bases and J by 7 bases, 15 bases remained unmatched. This chain's CDR3 is CASSFNDKGLAGGLVGELFF. In DNA, the CDR3 is TGCGCCAGCAGCTTCAACGACAAAGGACTAGCGGGGGGGCTTGTCGGGGAGCTGTTTTTT.

This clonotype was seen repeatedly, ten times or more. V usage is TRBV29-1 and J usage is TRBJ1-2, with D possibly TRBD1 on 5 matching bases. Germline loops: CDR1 SQVTM, CDR2 ANQGSEA. This CDR3 spans 12 amino acids. The germline V and J ends were trimmed by 3 bases and 8 bases, with 13 bases remaining between them. CDR3: CSVEINGDGYTF. The CDR3, as DNA: TGCAGCGTTGAGATAAATGGGGACGGCTACACCTTC.

This clonotype has a count of ten or more. This chain joins TRBV4-2 and TRBJ1-1; the match to TRBD1 covers 9 bases. The J segment lost 1 base and the V segment lost 2 bases, leaving 5 bases of the junction unmatched. The CDR3 runs to 16 residues. The germline V gene encodes CDR1 LGHNA and CDR2 YNFKEQ. The CDR3 DNA reads TGTGCCAGCAGCCAACCCGGGACAGGGAGGAACACTGAAGCTTTCTTT. Protein: CASSQPGTGRNTEAFF.

The CDR3 loop reads CASSPQLGDNEQFF. The CDR3, as DNA: TGTGCCAGCAGTCCCCAGTTGGGGGACAATGAGCAGTTCTTC. The genes are TRBV12-3 or TRBV12-4 and TRBJ2-1; D assignment may be TRBD1 or TRBD2 (5 bases each). CDR3 size: 14 residues. Trimming took 5 bases from V and 5 from J, leaving 13 bases between them.

V is TRBV2 and J is TRBJ2-1; D could derive from TRBD1 or TRBD2 (5 bases each). Germline V gives CDR1 SNHLY, CDR2 FYNNEI. V was cut by 2 bases and J by 8 bases, with 10 bases left in between. There are 13 residues in the CDR3. CDR3 region: CASSETGRDEQFF. In DNA, the CDR3 is TGTGCCAGCAGTGAAACGGGACGGGATGAGCAGTTCTTC.

This clonotype turned up a few times. A read error is possible here, since a much larger clone lies one base away. The chain recombines TRBV5-1 with TRBJ2-3, with 8 bases lining up with TRBD1. CDR1 and CDR2 (germline): SGHRS, YFSETQ. This CDR3 spans 15 amino acids. CDR3 sequence (DNA): TGCGCCAGCAGCTTGGGACAGGGGAGCACAGATGCGCAGTATTTT. Translated: CASSLGQGSTDAQYF.

This clonotype was counted a few times. The V call is TRBV30, the J call TRBJ2-1; D not resolved. The CDR3 totals 13 residues. CDR1 is GTSNPN and CDR2 is SVGIG in the germline V gene (reference sequence). V was cut by 4 bases and J by 4 bases, with 11 bases left in between. The CDR3 region is CAWNPYGYNEQFF. The CDR3 region has the DNA TGTGCCTGGAATCCCTACGGATACAATGAGCAGTTCTTC.

This clonotype was observed at least ten times. The chain carries TRBV11-1 and TRBJ1-1; D is ambiguous. Germline CDR1 and CDR2: SGHAT and FQDESV (reference sequence). Trimming left V 5 bases short and J 1 base short, with 8 bases between. This CDR3 contains 13 residues. CDR3 nucleotide sequence: TGTGCCAGCAGCGTGTCGGAGAACACTGAAGCTTTCTTT. It encodes CASSVSENTEAFF. Together with reference TRBV11-1 and TRBJ1-1, the CDR3 gives the full variable domain: EAEVAQSPRYKITEKSQAVAFWCDPISGHATLYWYRQILGQGPELLVQFQDESVVDDSQLPKDRFSAERLKGVDSTLKIQPAELGDSAMYLCASSVSENTEAFFGQGTRLTVV.

J is TRBJ2-1 and V is TRBV20-1; 11 bases agree with TRBD2. CDR1 DFQATT and CDR2 SNEGSKA come from the germline V gene (reference sequence). After removal of 5 bases from V and 5 bases from J, the junction contained 5 bases not matched to a gene. The CDR3 consists of 14 residues. The CDR3 nucleotides read TGCAGTGCTGAGACTAGCGGGGTGGACAATGAGCAGTTCTTC. Amino acid sequence: CSAETSGVDNEQFF.

To note about this clonotype: A read error may explain this, as a much larger clone is one base away. This chain uses TRBV20-1 with TRBJ2-1; D perhaps matches TRBD1 (6 bases). Per germline, CDR1 DFQATT and CDR2 SNEGSKA (reference sequence). The CDR3 is 15 residues long. In DNA form, the CDR3 reads TGCAGTGCTCATGGGGGCGGATACTCCCACAATGAGCAGTTCTTC. Its protein is CSAHGGGYSHNEQFF.

In regard to this clonotype: Germline is not matched at one junction end, which may reflect a read error. The chain recombines TRBV3-1 with TRBJ1-3, with D hard to call. The germline V gene has CDR1 LGHDT and CDR2 YNNKEL (reference sequence). The CDR3 loop spans 12 amino acids. In DNA, the CDR3 is TGTGCCGGCAGCCAAACTGGAAACACCATATATTTT. Amino acids: CAGSQTGNTIYF. The full variable domain, in which reference TRBV3-1 and TRBJ1-3 provide the parts outside the CDR3, is DTAVSQTPKYLVTQMGNDKSIKCEQNLGHDTMYWYKQDSKKFLKIMFSYNNKELIINETVPNRFSPKSPDKAHLNLHINSLELGDSAVYFCAGSQTGNTIYFGEGSWLTVV.

This clonotype has a count of ten or more. The chain recombines TRBV6-9 with TRBJ1-6, with D hard to call. The CDR3 runs to 13 residues. Germline V gives CDR1 MNHGY, CDR2 SVAAGI. V was pared by 5 bases and J by 11 bases, with 13 bases between. This CDR3 reads CASSPDRSPPLHF. In DNA, the CDR3 is TGTGCCAGCAGTCCGGACCGATCCCCACCCCTCCACTTT.